These 30 T cell receptor beta chains were all obtained from the same sample, sequenced in a study of monozygotic twins with inflammatory bowel disease. Reprocessing the 5' RACE reads, TCRdb reports a single entry for every CDR3 protein and omits DNA. In total, the table holds about 210,000 distinct CDR3 sequences. The sequenced material came from blood. These receptors all come from a human donor with ulcerative colitis or Crohn's disease, or a healthy co-twin of an affected twin (not recorded which).

V and J are TRBV20-1 and TRBJ2-3; with no DNA, the TCRdb D assignment of TRBD2 cannot be verified. This CDR3 contains 17 residues. In germline, CDR1 is DFQATT, CDR2 SNEGSKA (reference sequence). CDR3: CSARGDLTSGPTDTQYF.

The J gene is TRBJ2-3, the V gene TRBV3-1. The CDR3 sequence is 15 residues long. Germline V gene sequence: CDR1 LGHDT, CDR2 YNNKEL (reference sequence). The CDR3 sequence is CASSQGNLVTDTQYF.

This sequence joins TRBV5-1 and TRBJ1-3; TCRdb's assignment of TRBD1 cannot be checked, as there is no DNA. Per germline, CDR1 SGHRS and CDR2 YFSETQ. The CDR3 spans 15 residues. The CDR3 region is CASSSTDRIGNTIYF.

V and J are TRBV20-1 and TRBJ2-3. CDR1 and CDR2 from the germline V gene are DFQATT and SNEGSKA (reference sequence). CDR3 size: 12 residues. CDR3 sequence reads: CSATGYEDTQYF.

This rearrangement joins TRBV27 to TRBJ2-3; TCRdb gives TRBD2 as the D gene, but with no DNA this cannot be confirmed. The V gene's germline CDR1 is MNHEY and CDR2 SMNVEV (reference sequence). The CDR3 spans 16 residues. The CDR3 here is CASSLSAPPATDTQYF.

CDR3 amino acids: CASSLTGRGSNQPQHF. The rearrangement links TRBV5-6 to TRBJ1-5; the TRBD1 assignment by TCRdb is unverifiable without DNA. Germline V gives CDR1 SGHDT, CDR2 YYEEEE. The CDR3 is 16 amino acids.

The V call is TRBV5-1, the J call TRBJ1-1. Germline assignment: CDR1 SGHRS and CDR2 YFSETQ. The CDR3 is 14 residues long. The CDR3 loop reads CASSLALGNTEAFF.

The chain combines TRBV4-3 with TRBJ2-2. The V gene's germline CDR1 is LGHNA and CDR2 YSLEER. The CDR3 sequence is 20 residues long. This chain's CDR3 is CASSQNSERVNDANTGELFF.

This rearrangement joins TRBV7-3 to TRBJ1-4; there is no DNA to check the TCRdb D call of TRBD1. This CDR3 has 14 residues. CDR1 and CDR2 (germline): SGHTA, FQGTGA. CDR3 protein: CASSPTGQGDGLFF.

The chain links TRBV28 to TRBJ1-2; TCRdb gives TRBD1 as the D gene, but with no DNA this cannot be confirmed. Germline CDR1 reads MDHEN; CDR2 reads SYDVKM. The CDR3 covers 14 residues. The CDR3 reads CASGKEDRYYGYTF.

This sequence joins TRBV14 and TRBJ2-5; TCRdb outputs TRBD2, but without DNA this stays unchecked. CDR3 length equals 14 residues. Looked up from germline, CDR1 is SGHDN and CDR2 is FVKESK. The CDR3 here is CASSQDGGPGTQYF.

The rearrangement links TRBV5-8 to TRBJ2-3. This CDR3 spans 15 amino acids. Germline CDR1 reads SGHTS; CDR2 reads YDEGEE. CDR3 loop: CASSLRITGTDTQYF.

V gene TRBV30 combines with J gene TRBJ2-1. The CDR3 covers 12 residues. CDR1 GTSNPN and CDR2 SVGIG come from the germline V gene (reference sequence). CDR3 amino acids: CAWSLMNNEQFF.

This chain links TRBV19 with TRBJ1-1. Germline V CDR1 and CDR2: LNHDA, SQIVND (reference sequence). This CDR3 has 12 residues. The CDR3 sequence: CATRQGYTEAFF.

V and J are TRBV6-1 and TRBJ2-1. The CDR3 is 12 residues long. The germline CDR1 and CDR2 sequences are MNHNS and SASEGT. The CDR3 spells CASSLGFNEQFF.

This chain connects TRBV19 to TRBJ2-1; TCRdb returns TRBD2, unconfirmable since there is no DNA. This CDR3 has 15 residues. Germline loops: CDR1 LNHDA, CDR2 SQIVND (reference sequence). This CDR3 is CASRSGSSAYNEQFF.

V and J are TRBV7-2 and TRBJ1-3. Germline V gives CDR1 SGHTA, CDR2 FQGNSA. This CDR3 is 16 amino acids long. CDR3 amino acids: CASSLARPTSGNTIYF.

The genes are TRBV7-9 and TRBJ2-3; checking the TCRdb D call of TRBD1 is not possible without DNA. This CDR3 is 16 amino acids long. The germline CDR1 and CDR2 sequences are SEHNR and FQNEAQ (reference sequence). The chain's CDR3 is CASRTPGQGASDTQYF.

The chain is built from TRBV20-1 and TRBJ2-4; TCRdb's D gene call, TRBD1, goes unchecked for lack of DNA. The CDR3 is 14 amino acids. Germline V gene data show CDR1 as DFQATT and CDR2 as SNEGSKA (reference sequence). The CDR3 is CSAIDDRGGYIQYF.

The chain uses TRBV27 and TRBJ2-7; the D call from TCRdb, TRBD1, cannot be confirmed without DNA. Per the germline V gene, CDR1 is MNHEY and CDR2 is SMNVEV (reference sequence). This CDR3 is 14 amino acids long. The CDR3 loop is CASRLTGNDYEQYF.

The chain recombines TRBV18 with TRBJ1-5. There are 16 residues in the CDR3. Germline CDR1 and CDR2: KGHSH and LQKENI. CDR3 residues: CASSPGSIYSNQPQHF.

The chain's CDR3 is CASSLVGQPSINEKLFF. The chain recombines TRBV5-6 with TRBJ1-4; absent DNA, TCRdb's TRBD1 call cannot be checked. Germline lookup yields CDR1 SGHDT and CDR2 YYEEEE. The CDR3 contains 17 residues.

The rearrangement joins TRBV5-1 to TRBJ1-4; the D call from TCRdb, TRBD1, cannot be confirmed without DNA. CDR1 is SGHRS and CDR2 is YFSETQ in the germline V gene. CDR3 length equals 15 residues. CDR3 protein: CASRSQGATNEKLFF.

The V and J genes are TRBV6-2 or TRBV6-3 and TRBJ1-5. Germline CDR1 and CDR2: MNHEY and SVGEGT. The CDR3 covers 15 residues. This CDR3 is CASRGEGPYNQPQHF.

The rearrangement joins TRBV4-3 to TRBJ2-1; the D call from TCRdb, TRBD2, cannot be confirmed without DNA. The CDR3 spans 17 residues. Germline loops: CDR1 LGHNA, CDR2 YSLEER. CDR3 sequence reads: CASSQKTSGSSYNEQFF.

The J gene is TRBJ2-2, the V gene TRBV7-6. The CDR3 length is 14 residues. The germline CDR1 and CDR2 sequences are SGHVS and FNYEAQ. CDR3 in amino acids: CASSLARGTGELFF.

V and J are TRBV5-1 and TRBJ1-2; TCRdb designates TRBD1, a call that cannot be tested without DNA. The CDR3 length is 16 residues. The germline gives CDR1 SGHRS, CDR2 YFSETQ. CDR3: CASSTGTGGVFLGYTF.

The CDR3 spells CASSLRGSNPNEQFF. The chain recombines TRBV27 with TRBJ2-1; absent DNA, TCRdb's TRBD1 call cannot be checked. The germline V gene encodes CDR1 MNHEY and CDR2 SMNVEV (reference sequence). This CDR3 contains 15 residues.

The chain is built from TRBV28 and TRBJ1-2; TCRdb designates TRBD1, a call that cannot be tested without DNA. Germline-derived CDR1 and CDR2 are MDHEN and SYDVKM. The CDR3 covers 15 residues. The CDR3 sequence: CASSSRTGMNYGYTF.

This chain connects TRBV6-6 to TRBJ2-5. The CDR3 spans 14 residues. Germline V lookup: CDR1 MNHNY, CDR2 SVGAGI (reference sequence). This CDR3 reads CASSYSSSGETQYF.